Detailed here is one T cell receptor beta chain. Its antigen is currently not known. The record has no base qualities; no much larger clone is one base away. This entry comes from a study of blood T cell repertoires in COVID-19 (dated by TCRdb to about 2020). Regarding the study in general: The collaborator samples originated in the United States, Italy and Spain and spanned the acute and convalescent phases of COVID-19. The material from the prospective study consisted of cDNA or gDNA derived from T cells, B-cell-depleted T cells, or PBMCs. The dataset comprised deeply sampled blood TCRbeta repertoires from subjects exposed to, actively infected with, or recovered from COVID-19. The repertoires were made available in a free public database intended to serve as a resource for research on the immune response to SARS-CoV-2. Samples came from the ongoing ImmuneRACE study (first 160 participants) plus 1,254 subjects from 6 global collaborators. A de-identified subject ID, COVID-19 status, age in years and sex were almost always included in the sample metadata. Where available, HLA class I and class II types were obtained from metadata supplied by the sample provider rather than from assay-based typing. Results the study describes overall, beyond this receptor: The quantity of clinical and demographic metadata differed by source and by participant and was supplied without curation.

The CDR3 covers 18 residues, taking in both the cysteine and the phenylalanine. Just the 54-base CDR3 DNA is kept, in frame starting at base 1. Sequences MRHNA (CDR1) and SNTAGT (CDR2) are obtained from the germline V gene. V lost 5 bases and J lost 3 bases, and the count of bases not matched to a germline gene is 13. The immunoSEQ Assay, a bias-controlled multiplex PCR, was used to amplify TCRbeta CDR3 regions from genomic DNA. The paper's processing steps were these. Nucleated cell counts per sample were estimated from amplification of reference gene primers within the assay. To quantify the absolute abundance of each unique TCRbeta CDR3 rearrangement, sequence reads were collapsed and filtered. For each sample, productive Simpson clonality was calculated as the square root of Simpson's diversity index across productive rearrangements. TCRdb took over this immuneACCESS table, retaining in-frame rearrangements with V and J assigned. Such tables are incomplete; in checked studies, under half of the missing clones stem from an unresolved V gene, and the remainder is unexplained. D and trimming were read from the DNA, whereas the V and J calls and clone size are those reported in that table. Present in this sample are about 37,000 clones, about nine tenths of which were seen just once. 6% to 7% of the sample is in the top ten clones.

The collaborating institutions used their own protocols to collect whole blood in K2EDTA tubes. For TCRbeta analysis, collaborators shipped samples in one of three forms: frozen whole blood, isolated PBMCs, or DNA extracted from either of those sample types. The clonotype was recovered from a human donor in a cohort sampled during active COVID-19. The chain couples TRBV6-4 to TRBJ2-3; 11 nucleotides in the junction match TRBD2. Sequencing was done on a sample of peripheral blood. The sequence in DNA is TGTGCCAGCAGTCAACGGAGGTCTAGCGGGGGGATGACAGATACGCAGTATTTT. Translated, it reads CASSQRRSSGGMTDTQYF.